This T cell receptor beta chain was profiled in a study of chemoradiotherapy in HPV16-positive cancers. Across the whole study: Functional T-cell assays on two HPV16-positive patients' cells defined candidate HPV-specific clones and common TCR motifs. Study outcomes and limitations: In HPV16-positive patients, HPV-responsive T-cell expansion tracked better recurrence-free survival. Non-HPV-specific T cells did not expand in tumors during treatment, whereas candidate HPV-specific clones and E7-related motifs did.

Remarks on this clone: Its antigen is still unknown.

Produced via immunoSEQ multiplex PCR; TCRdb's table is partial and in-frame only. This table has under 4,000 clones, 91% appearing once. Trimming removed 5 bases at V and 1 base at J, with 11 bases between. Per the germline V gene, CDR1 is LNHDA and CDR2 is SQIVND (reference sequence). The CDR3 covers 14 residues. This sequence originates from a human donor with HPV-associated anogenital cancer. Sequenced here: tumor tissue, sampled from a patient who underwent chemoradiotherapy. V is TRBV19 and J is TRBJ1-1, with D hard to call. The CDR3 DNA sequence: TGTGCCAGTAGTCCAAGGACCGGGAACACTGAAGCTTTCTTT. The encoded protein is CASSPRTGNTEAFF.